The T cell receptor (beta chain) described here comes from a study of blood T cell repertoires in COVID-19. Study at large: Material from acute and convalescent COVID-19 was sourced from the United States, Italy and Spain. In each case, the material was cDNA or gDNA derived from T cells, B-cell-depleted T cells, or PBMCs.

The authors' processing: How many nucleated cells were present was estimated from reference gene primer amplification. The assay was immunoSEQ multiplex PCR, and TCRdb's table has in-frame clones only and misses some. D and trimming come from the DNA, and the V and J calls and clone size come from that table. The sample yields roughly 250,000 clones, approximately 84% seen once. What was sequenced was peripheral blood. This receptor was taken from an elderly woman with acute or convalescent COVID-19.

The CDR3 region has the DNA TGTGCCAGCAGCACTAGGGACAGGGACGAAGCTTTCTTT. Amino acid sequence: CASSTRDRDEAFF. The J gene is TRBJ1-1, the V gene TRBV7-2; TRBD1 matches at 9 bases. After removal of 5 bases from V and 8 bases from J, the junction contained 6 bases not matched to a gene. Germline CDR1 SGHTA, CDR2 FQGNSA. The CDR3 covers 13 residues.